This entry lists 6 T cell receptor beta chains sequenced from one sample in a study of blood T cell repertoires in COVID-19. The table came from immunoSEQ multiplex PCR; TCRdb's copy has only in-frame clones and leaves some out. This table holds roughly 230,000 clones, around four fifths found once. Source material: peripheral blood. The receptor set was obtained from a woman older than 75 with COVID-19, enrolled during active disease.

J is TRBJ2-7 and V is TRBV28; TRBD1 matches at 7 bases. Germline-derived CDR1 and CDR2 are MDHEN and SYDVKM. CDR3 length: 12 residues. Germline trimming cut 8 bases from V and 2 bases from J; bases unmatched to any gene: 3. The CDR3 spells CASGGQPYEQYV. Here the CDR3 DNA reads TGTGCCAGCGGGGGACAGCCCTACGAGCAGTACGTC.

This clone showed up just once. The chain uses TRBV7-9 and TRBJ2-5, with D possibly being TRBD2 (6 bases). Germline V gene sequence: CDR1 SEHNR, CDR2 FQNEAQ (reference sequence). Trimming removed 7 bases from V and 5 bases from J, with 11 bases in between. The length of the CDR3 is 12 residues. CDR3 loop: CASTRGYETQYF. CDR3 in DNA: TGTGCCAGCACCCGGGGGTACGAGACCCAGTACTTC.

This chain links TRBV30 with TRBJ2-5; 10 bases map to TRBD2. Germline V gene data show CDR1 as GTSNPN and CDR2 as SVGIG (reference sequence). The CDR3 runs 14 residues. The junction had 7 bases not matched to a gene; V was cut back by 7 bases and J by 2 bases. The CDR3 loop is CASQRGGKQETQYF. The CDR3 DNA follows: TGTGCCTCTCAGCGGGGGGGGAAACAAGAGACCCAGTACTTC.

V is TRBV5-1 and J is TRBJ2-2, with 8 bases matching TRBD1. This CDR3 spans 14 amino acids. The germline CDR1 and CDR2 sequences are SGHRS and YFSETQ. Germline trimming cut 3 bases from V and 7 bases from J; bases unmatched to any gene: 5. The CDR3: CASSSTTGGGELFF. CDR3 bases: TGCGCCAGCAGCTCGACCACAGGGGGCGGGGAGCTGTTTTTT.

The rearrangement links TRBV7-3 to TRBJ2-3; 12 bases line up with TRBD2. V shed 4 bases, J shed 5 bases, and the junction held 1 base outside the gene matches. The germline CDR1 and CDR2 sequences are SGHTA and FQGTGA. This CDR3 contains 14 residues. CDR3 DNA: TGTGCCAGCAGCTCGGGACTAGCGGGAGATACGCAGTATTTT. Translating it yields CASSSGLAGDTQYF.

The CDR3 sequence is CASSYSYRAAYEQYF. The CDR3 bases are TGTGCCAGCAGTTACTCATACAGGGCCGCCTACGAGCAGTACTTC. The chain employs TRBV6-5 and TRBJ2-7; D may be TRBD1 (6 bases). The CDR3 runs to 15 residues. Trimming stripped 0 bases from V and 2 bases from J, with 11 bases between. Germline CDR1 reads MNHEY; CDR2 reads SVGAGI.